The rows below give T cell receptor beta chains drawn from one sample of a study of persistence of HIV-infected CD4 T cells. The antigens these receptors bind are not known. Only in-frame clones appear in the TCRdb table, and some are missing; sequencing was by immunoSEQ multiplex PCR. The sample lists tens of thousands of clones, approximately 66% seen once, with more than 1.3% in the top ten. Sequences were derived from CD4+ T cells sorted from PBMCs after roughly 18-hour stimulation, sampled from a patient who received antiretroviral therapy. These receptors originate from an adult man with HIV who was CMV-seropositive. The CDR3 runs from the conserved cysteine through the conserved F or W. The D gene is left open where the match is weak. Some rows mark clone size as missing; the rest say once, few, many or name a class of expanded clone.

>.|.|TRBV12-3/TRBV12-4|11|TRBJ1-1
CASMDFPEAFF
TGTGCCAGCATGGACTTTCCTGAAGCTTTCTTT
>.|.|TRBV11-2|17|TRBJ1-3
CASSLQRTATSGNTIYF
TGTGCCAGCAGCTTACAACGGACAGCCACCTCTGGAAACACCATATATTTT
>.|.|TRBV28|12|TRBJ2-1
CASSSTGYEQFF
TGTGCCAGCAGTTCCACAGGCTATGAGCAGTTCTTC
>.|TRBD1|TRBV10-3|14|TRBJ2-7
CAISTWTGGYEQYF
TGTGCCATCAGTACATGGACAGGGGGCTACGAGCAGTACTTC
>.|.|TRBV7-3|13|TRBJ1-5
CASSLDSGQPQHF
TGTGCCAGCAGCTTAGACAGTGGTCAGCCCCAGCATTTT
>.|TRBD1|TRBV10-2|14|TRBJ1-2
CASSESTRGQGYTF
TGCGCCAGCAGTGAGTCGACGAGGGGGCAAGGCTACACCTTC
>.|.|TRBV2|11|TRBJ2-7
CASSEDAEQYF
TGTGCCAGCAGTGAAGATGCGGAGCAGTACTTC
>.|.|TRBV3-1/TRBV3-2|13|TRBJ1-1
CASSRVVNTEAFF
TGTGCCAGCAGCCGTGTAGTGAACACTGAAGCTTTCTTT
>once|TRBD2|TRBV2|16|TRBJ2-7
CASSDRTSGGREEQYF
TGTGCCAGCAGTGACAGGACTAGCGGGGGTCGAGAGGAGCAGTACTTC
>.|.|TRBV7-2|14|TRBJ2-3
CASSFTLFTDTQYF
TGTGCCAGCAGCTTTACACTCTTCACAGATACGCAGTATTTT
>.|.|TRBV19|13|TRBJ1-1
CASTTAVNTEAFF
TGTGCCAGTACCACGGCTGTTAACACTGAAGCTTTCTTT
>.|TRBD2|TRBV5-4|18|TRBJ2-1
CASSLGLVAGGLGNEQFF
TGTGCCAGCAGCTTGGGTTTGGTAGCGGGGGGGCTGGGCAATGAGCAGTTCTTC
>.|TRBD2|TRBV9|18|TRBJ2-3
CASSVGLAGGPSTDTQYF
TGTGCCAGCAGCGTAGGGCTAGCGGGGGGGCCTAGCACAGATACGCAGTATTTT
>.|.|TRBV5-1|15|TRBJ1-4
CASSIDARATEKLFF
TGCGCCAGCAGCATTGATGCCAGGGCAACTGAAAAACTGTTTTTT
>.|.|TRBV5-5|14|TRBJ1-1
CASSLLGHTPEAFF
TGTGCCAGCAGCTTGTTGGGACATACACCTGAAGCTTTCTTT
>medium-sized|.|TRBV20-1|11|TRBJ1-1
CSASGGRGAFF
TGCAGTGCTAGCGGGGGGCGCGGAGCTTTCTTT
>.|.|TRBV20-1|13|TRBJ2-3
CSASPTLGDTQYF
TGCAGTGCTAGTCCCACTCTTGGCGATACGCAGTATTTT
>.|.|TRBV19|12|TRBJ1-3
CASREQGGTIYF
TGTGCCAGTAGGGAACAGGGAGGCACCATATATTTT
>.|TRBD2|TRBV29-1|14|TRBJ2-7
CSVDGGGISYEQYF
TGCAGCGTTGATGGCGGGGGGATCTCCTACGAGCAGTACTTC
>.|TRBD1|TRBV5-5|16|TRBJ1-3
CASSWGRGSSGNTIYF
TGTGCCAGCAGCTGGGGCAGGGGGAGCTCTGGAAACACCATATATTTT
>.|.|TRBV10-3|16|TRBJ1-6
CATRGQVNNQNSPLHF
TGTGCCACCCGGGGTCAGGTGAACAACCAGAATTCACCCCTCCACTTT
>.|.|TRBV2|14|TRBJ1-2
CASSPGGFGRGYTF
TGTGCCAGCAGCCCCGGAGGGTTTGGCCGGGGCTACACCTTC
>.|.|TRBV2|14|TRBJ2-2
CASTSTLNTGELFF
TGTGCCAGCACCTCGACATTGAACACCGGGGAGCTGTTTTTT
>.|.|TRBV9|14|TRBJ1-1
CASSVNLARTEAFF
TGTGCCAGCAGCGTTAATCTCGCCAGGACTGAAGCTTTCTTT
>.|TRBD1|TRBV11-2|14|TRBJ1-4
CASSPGTENEKLFF
TGTGCCAGCAGCCCGGGGACAGAAAATGAAAAACTGTTTTTT
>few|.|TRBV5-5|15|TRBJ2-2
CASSSRVTNTGELFF
TGTGCCAGCAGCTCCAGGGTGACCAACACCGGGGAGCTGTTTTTT
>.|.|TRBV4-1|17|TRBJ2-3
CASSQEGVTYATDTQYF
TGCGCCAGCAGCCAAGAAGGTGTCACTTACGCCACAGATACGCAGTATTTT
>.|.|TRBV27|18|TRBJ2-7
CASSLLVPSKGFFYEQYF
TGTGCCAGCAGTTTATTAGTACCCTCGAAAGGGTTTTTTTACGAGCAGTACTTC
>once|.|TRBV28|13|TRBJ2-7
CASNGMSSYEQYF
TGTGCCAGCAATGGCATGAGCTCCTACGAGCAGTACTTC
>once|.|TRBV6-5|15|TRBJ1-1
CASSSNPQGNTEAFF
TGTGCCAGCAGTTCCAACCCTCAGGGGAACACTGAAGCTTTCTTT
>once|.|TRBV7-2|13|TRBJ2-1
CARSSIRGQEQFF
TGTGCCCGCAGCTCGATTCGAGGACAAGAGCAGTTCTTC
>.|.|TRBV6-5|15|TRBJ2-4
CASTRDSQVRNIQYF
TGTGCCAGCACCCGGGACTCCCAGGTTAGGAACATTCAGTACTTC
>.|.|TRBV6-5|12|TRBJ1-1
CASRRGNTEAFF
TGTGCCAGCAGGAGAGGGAACACTGAAGCTTTCTTT
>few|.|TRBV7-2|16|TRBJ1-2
CASSAPAQGAGYGYTF
TGTGCCAGCAGCGCCCCGGCACAGGGAGCGGGCTATGGCTACACCTTC
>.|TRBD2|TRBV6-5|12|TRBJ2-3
CASGGVTDTQYF
TGTGCCAGCGGGGGGGTTACAGATACGCAGTATTTT
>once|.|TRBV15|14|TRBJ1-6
CATSTGTDHSPLHF
TGTGCCACCAGCACCGGGACCGACCATTCACCCCTCCACTTT
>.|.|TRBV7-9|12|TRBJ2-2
CASTFAAGELFF
TGTGCCAGCACCTTTGCTGCCGGGGAGCTGTTTTTT
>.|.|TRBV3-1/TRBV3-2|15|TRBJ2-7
CASSQVRGGRSVQYF
TGTGCCAGCAGCCAGGTCAGGGGCGGACGGTCTGTGCAGTACTTC
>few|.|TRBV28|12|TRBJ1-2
CASSLEGDGYTF
TGTGCCAGCAGTTTAGAGGGAGATGGCTACACCTTC
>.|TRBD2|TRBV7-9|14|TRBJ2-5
CAGTSGGFQETQYF
TGTGCCGGAACTAGCGGGGGGTTCCAAGAGACCCAGTACTTC
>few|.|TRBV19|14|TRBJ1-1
CASTPMGPNTEAFF
TGTGCCAGTACCCCTATGGGGCCGAACACTGAAGCTTTCTTT
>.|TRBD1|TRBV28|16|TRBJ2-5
CASSLSGQGVLETQYF
TGTGCCAGCAGTCTTTCGGGACAGGGGGTTTTGGAGACCCAGTACTTC
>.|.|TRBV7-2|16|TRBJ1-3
CASTPAVRSSGNTIYF
TGTGCCAGCACCCCGGCGGTCCGGAGCTCTGGAAACACCATATATTTT
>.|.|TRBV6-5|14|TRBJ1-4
CASSTTVNNEKLFF
TGTGCCAGCAGCACGACAGTGAATAATGAAAAACTGTTTTTT
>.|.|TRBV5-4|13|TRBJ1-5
CASSPGTPQPQHF
TGTGCCAGCAGCCCCGGGACACCCCAGCCCCAGCATTTT
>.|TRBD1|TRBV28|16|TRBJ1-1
CASILGLQGAGTEAFF
TGTGCCAGCATTCTGGGACTACAGGGGGCCGGCACTGAAGCTTTCTTT
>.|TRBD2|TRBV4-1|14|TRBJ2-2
CASSQVREGGELFF
TGCGCCAGCAGCCAAGTGAGGGAGGGCGGGGAGCTGTTTTTT
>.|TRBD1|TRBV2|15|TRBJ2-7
CASSEAWDRAYEQYF
TGTGCCAGCAGTGAAGCGTGGGACAGGGCCTACGAGCAGTACTTC
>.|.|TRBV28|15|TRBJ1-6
CASSLPRGTSSPLHF
TGTGCCAGCAGTTTACCTAGGGGGACTAGTTCACCCCTCCACTTT
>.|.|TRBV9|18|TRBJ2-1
CASSVARYGGSAHNEQFF
TGTGCCAGCAGCGTAGCTCGGTACGGGGGCTCCGCACACAATGAGCAGTTCTTC
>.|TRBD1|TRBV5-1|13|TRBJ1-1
CASSPAQGTEAFF
TGCGCCAGCAGCCCGGCACAGGGGACTGAAGCTTTCTTT
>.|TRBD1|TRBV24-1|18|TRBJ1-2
CATSDFLSGQGSPYGYTF
TGTGCCACCAGTGATTTCCTTTCGGGACAGGGGAGTCCCTATGGCTACACCTTC
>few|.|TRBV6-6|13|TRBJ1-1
CASSYEVRSEAFF
TGTGCCAGCAGTTACGAGGTGCGGAGTGAAGCTTTCTTT
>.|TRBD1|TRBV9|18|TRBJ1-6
CASSAGQIQGRSNSPLHF
TGTGCCAGCAGCGCGGGCCAAATACAGGGGAGGAGTAATTCACCCCTCCACTTT
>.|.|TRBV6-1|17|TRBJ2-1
CASSERTNPVLYNEQFF
TGTGCCAGCAGTGAAAGGACGAATCCTGTCCTCTACAATGAGCAGTTCTTC